These T cell receptor beta chains were read from a single sample in a study of T cell responses to AZD1222 COVID-19 vaccine. The table came from immunoSEQ multiplex PCR; TCRdb's copy has only in-frame clones and leaves some out. The sample includes about 140,000 clones, about 91% of them seen just once. Sample: peripheral blood, taken on day 0 of AZD1222 vaccination. Receptors originate from an adult in good health. Both conserved end residues are part of each CDR3. The D gene is left open where the match is weak. Rows may omit the clone size; those that give it use once, few, many or a size class.

J gene | clone size | V gene | D gene | CDR3 protein | CDR3 DNA
TRBJ1-6 | . | TRBV27 | . | CASRGMDSPLHF | TGTGCCAGCAGGGGAATGGATTCACCCCTCCACTTT
TRBJ1-5 | . | TRBV19 | . | CASSLGPRNQPQHF | TGTGCCAGTAGTCTAGGACCGAGGAATCAGCCCCAGCATTTT
TRBJ2-7 | . | TRBV5-4 | TRBD1 | CASSGRDSYEQYF | TGTGCCAGCAGCGGACGGGACAGCTACGAGCAGTACTTC
TRBJ2-1 | . | TRBV29-1 | . | CSVERVGGGYNEQFF | TGCAGCGTTGAAAGAGTAGGAGGCGGATACAATGAGCAGTTCTTC
TRBJ2-2 | . | TRBV6-2/TRBV6-3 | TRBD2 | CASSYEVGGSTGELFF | TGTGCCAGCAGTTACGAGGTGGGCGGGAGCACCGGGGAGCTGTTTTTT
TRBJ1-4 | . | TRBV4-1 | . | CASSQGVFGANEKLFF | TGCGCCAGCAGCCAAGGTGTCTTTGGGGCTAATGAAAAACTGTTTTTT
TRBJ2-7 | . | TRBV6-5 | TRBD1 | CASSPPGQPLTEYF | TGTGCCAGCAGTCCTCCGGGACAGCCGCTTACGGAGTACTTC
TRBJ2-7 | . | TRBV28 | . | CASSIGLGVEQYF | TGTGCCAGCAGTATAGGGTTGGGGGTAGAGCAGTACTTC
TRBJ2-3 | . | TRBV1 | . | CTSSFKGDISTDTQYF | TGCACCAGCAGTTTTAAGGGGGACATTAGCACAGATACGCAGTATTTT
TRBJ2-3 | once | TRBV5-1 | . | CASSLWGGVTDTQYF | TGCGCCAGCAGCTTGTGGGGTGGTGTAACAGATACGCAGTATTTT
TRBJ1-1 | . | TRBV7-8 | . | CASSLTGFGTEAFF | TGTGCCAGCAGCTTAACGGGGTTCGGCACTGAAGCTTTCTTT
TRBJ2-7 | . | TRBV6-5 | . | CASSYSWGHEQYF | TGTGCCAGCAGTTACTCGTGGGGCCACGAGCAGTACTTC
TRBJ2-7 | . | TRBV7-9 | . | CASSLDLGQGPPYEQYF | TGTGCCAGCAGCTTAGATCTGGGCCAGGGCCCTCCTTACGAGCAGTACTTC
TRBJ2-1 | . | TRBV3-1/TRBV3-2 | . | CASSPRGASTYNEQFF | TGTGCCAGCAGCCCTCGGGGCGCGAGTACCTACAATGAGCAGTTCTTC
TRBJ2-1 | . | TRBV9 | . | CASSVARATANEQFF | TGTGCCAGCAGCGTAGCTAGAGCTACAGCGAATGAGCAGTTCTTC
TRBJ1-2 | . | TRBV5-6 | . | CASSDSYGYTF | TGTGCCAGCAGCGACTCATATGGCTACACCTTC
TRBJ1-5 | . | TRBV19 | . | CASTSRVRDQPQHF | TGTGCCAGTACCTCTCGAGTCAGGGATCAGCCCCAGCATTTT
TRBJ1-1 | . | TRBV18 | . | CASSPDETEAFF | TGTGCCAGCTCACCGGACGAGACTGAAGCTTTCTTT
TRBJ1-2 | . | TRBV30 | . | CAWRRGGAIYGYTF | TGTGCCTGGAGGAGGGGAGGGGCAATCTATGGCTACACCTTC
TRBJ1-1 | . | TRBV6-1 | . | CASSSTRDSGEAFF | TGTGCCAGCAGCAGCACCCGGGACTCGGGTGAAGCTTTCTTT
TRBJ1-5 | once | TRBV4-2 | . | CASSQAGDSNQPQHF | TGTGCCAGCAGCCAGGCCGGGGATAGCAATCAGCCCCAGCATTTT
TRBJ2-2 | . | TRBV18 | . | CASSPAGTNTGELFF | TGTGCCAGCTCACCAGCAGGAACGAACACCGGGGAGCTGTTTTTT
TRBJ2-7 | few | TRBV4-2 | TRBD2 | CASSHTSGRHSYEQYF | TGTGCCAGCAGCCACACAAGCGGGAGGCATTCCTACGAGCAGTACTTC
TRBJ2-2 | . | TRBV11-3 | TRBD2 | CASSLLAGPSNTGELFF | TGTGCCAGCAGCCTCCTAGCGGGACCGTCGAACACCGGGGAGCTGTTTTTT
TRBJ1-3 | . | TRBV30 | TRBD1 | CAWTWTGSGNTIYF | TGTGCCTGGACCTGGACAGGGTCTGGAAACACCATATATTTT
TRBJ2-1 | . | TRBV10-3 | TRBD2 | CADSAGPSDEQFF | TGTGCCGACTCAGCGGGACCCTCGGATGAGCAGTTCTTC
TRBJ2-5 | . | TRBV11-3 | . | CASSSGTTSGAGETQYF | TGTGCCAGCAGCTCAGGCACGACATCGGGGGCAGGCGAGACCCAGTACTTC
TRBJ1-5 | . | TRBV19 | TRBD1 | CATDLGQGHEPQHF | TGTGCCACCGACCTAGGACAGGGACATGAGCCCCAGCATTTT
TRBJ1-5 | . | TRBV12-3/TRBV12-4 | . | CASSLTGNQPQHF | TGTGCCAGCAGTTTAACCGGGAATCAGCCCCAGCATTTT
TRBJ2-2 | . | TRBV6-2/TRBV6-3 | TRBD2 | CASSPGGGGAPTGELFF | TGTGCCAGCAGCCCTGGAGGCGGGGGGGCACCCACCGGGGAGCTGTTTTTT
TRBJ2-3 | . | TRBV27 | . | CASKRATVDTDTQYF | TGTGCCAGCAAGCGGGCAACGGTGGACACAGATACGCAGTATTTT
TRBJ1-1 | . | TRBV27 | . | CASSFGGGSEAFF | TGTGCCAGCAGTTTTGGCGGGGGCTCTGAAGCTTTCTTT
TRBJ2-2 | . | TRBV6-5 | TRBD1 | CASRVQGADTGELFF | TGTGCCAGCAGAGTACAGGGGGCCGACACCGGGGAGCTGTTTTTT
TRBJ1-6 | . | TRBV27 | . | CASSLSALNSPLHF | TGTGCCAGCAGTTTATCAGCTCTGAATTCACCCCTCCACTTT